Given below is one T cell receptor (beta chain) in context. This specimen comes from a study of T cell responses to AZD1222 COVID-19 vaccine. Germline V gives CDR1 SSHAT, CDR2 FNYEAQ (reference sequence). This CDR3 comprises 18 residues. The V end lost 1 base, the J end lost 0 bases, and 18 bases lay between the germline ends. Here immunoSEQ multiplex PCR was the method, and the copy in TCRdb shows in-frame clones only, minus some. This table holds 140,000 to 150,000 clones, around 91% found once. J is TRBJ2-5 and V is TRBV7-7, with D possibly matching TRBD2 (5 bases). This receptor was taken from an adult in good health. The input for sequencing was peripheral blood, taken on day 0 of AZD1222 vaccination. The CDR3 loop reads CASSLESATRVYQETQYF. In DNA, the CDR3 is TGTGCCAGCAGCTTAGAATCCGCTACTAGAGTATACCAAGAGACCCAGTACTTC. Supplemented by reference TRBV7-7 and TRBJ2-5, the full variable domain reads GAGVSQSPRYKVTKRGQDVTLRCDPISSHATLYWYQQALGQGPEFLTYFNYEAQPDKSGLPSDRFSAERPEGSISTLTIQRTEQRDSAMYRCASSLESATRVYQETQYFGPGTRLLVL.